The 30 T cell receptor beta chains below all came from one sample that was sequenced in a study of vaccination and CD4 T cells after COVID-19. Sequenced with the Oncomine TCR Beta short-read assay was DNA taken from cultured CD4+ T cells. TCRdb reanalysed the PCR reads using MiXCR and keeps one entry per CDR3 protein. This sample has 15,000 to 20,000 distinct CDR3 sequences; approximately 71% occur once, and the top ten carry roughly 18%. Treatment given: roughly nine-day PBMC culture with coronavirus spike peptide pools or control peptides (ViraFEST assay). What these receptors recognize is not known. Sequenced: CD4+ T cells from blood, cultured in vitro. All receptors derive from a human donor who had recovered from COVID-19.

In nucleotides, the CDR3 is TGTGCCAGCAGTGACGGCGTTGTGTCACCCCTCCACTTT. Translated, it gives CASSDGVVSPLHF. V is TRBV6-1 and J is TRBJ1-6; D remains ambiguous. Germline V gene data show CDR1 as MNHNS and CDR2 as SASEGT. This CDR3 contains 13 residues. V was clipped by 3 bases and J by 10 bases, with 10 bases between them.

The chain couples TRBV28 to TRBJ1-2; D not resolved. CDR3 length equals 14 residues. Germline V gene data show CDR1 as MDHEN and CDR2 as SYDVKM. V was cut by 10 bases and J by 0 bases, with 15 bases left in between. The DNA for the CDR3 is TGTGCCACCATAACGGGCCCGGCTAACTATGGCTACACCTTC. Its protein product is CATITGPANYGYTF.

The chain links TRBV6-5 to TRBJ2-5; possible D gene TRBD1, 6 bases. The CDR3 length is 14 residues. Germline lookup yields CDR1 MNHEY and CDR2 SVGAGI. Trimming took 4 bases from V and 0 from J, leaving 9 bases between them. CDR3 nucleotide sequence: TGTGCCAGCAGTTTCGGACAGTACCAAGAGACCCAGTACTTC. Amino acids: CASSFGQYQETQYF.

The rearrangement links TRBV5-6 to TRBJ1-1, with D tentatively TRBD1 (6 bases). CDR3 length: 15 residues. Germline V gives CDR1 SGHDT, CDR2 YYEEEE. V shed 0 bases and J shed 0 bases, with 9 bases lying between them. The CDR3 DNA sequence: TGTGCCAGCAGCTTGGGGGGGGGCATGAACACTGAAGCTTTCTTT. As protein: CASSLGGGMNTEAFF.

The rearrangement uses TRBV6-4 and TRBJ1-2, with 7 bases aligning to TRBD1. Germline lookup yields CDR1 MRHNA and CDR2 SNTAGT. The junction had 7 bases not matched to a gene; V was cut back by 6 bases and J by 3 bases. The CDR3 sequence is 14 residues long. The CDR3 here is CASRNRTGDYGYTF. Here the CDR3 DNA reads TGTGCCAGCAGAAACCGGACAGGCGACTATGGCTACACCTTC.

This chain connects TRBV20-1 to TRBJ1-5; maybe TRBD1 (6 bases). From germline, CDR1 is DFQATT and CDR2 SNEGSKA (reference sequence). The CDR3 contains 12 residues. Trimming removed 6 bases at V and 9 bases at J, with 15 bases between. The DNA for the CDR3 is TGCAGTGCCGGTAGGGGGGTTCCGCCCCAGCATTTT. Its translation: CSAGRGVPPQHF.

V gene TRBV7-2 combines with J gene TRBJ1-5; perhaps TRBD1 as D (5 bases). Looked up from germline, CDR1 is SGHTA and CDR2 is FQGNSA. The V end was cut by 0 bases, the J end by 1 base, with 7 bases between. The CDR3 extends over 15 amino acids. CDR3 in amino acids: CASSLAGGSNQPQHF. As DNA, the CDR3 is TGTGCCAGCAGCTTAGCGGGGGGAAGCAATCAGCCCCAGCATTTT. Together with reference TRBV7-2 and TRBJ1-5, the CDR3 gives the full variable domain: GAGVSQSPSNKVTEKGKDVELRCDPISGHTALYWYRQSLGQGLEFLIYFQGNSAPDKSGLPSDRFSAERTGGSVSTLTIQRTQQEDSAVYLCASSLAGGSNQPQHFGDGTRLSIL.

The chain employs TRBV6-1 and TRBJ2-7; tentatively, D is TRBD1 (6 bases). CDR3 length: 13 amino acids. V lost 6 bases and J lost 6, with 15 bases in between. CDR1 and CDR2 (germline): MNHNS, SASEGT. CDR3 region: CASRETGNGEQYF. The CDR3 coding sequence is TGTGCCAGCAGGGAAACAGGGAATGGCGAGCAGTACTTC.

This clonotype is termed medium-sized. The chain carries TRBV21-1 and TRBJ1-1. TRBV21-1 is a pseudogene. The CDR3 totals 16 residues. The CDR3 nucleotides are TGTGCCAGCAGCAAATCGCAAGGAGAGAGTAACACTGAAGCTTTCTTT. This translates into CASSKSQGESNTEAFF.

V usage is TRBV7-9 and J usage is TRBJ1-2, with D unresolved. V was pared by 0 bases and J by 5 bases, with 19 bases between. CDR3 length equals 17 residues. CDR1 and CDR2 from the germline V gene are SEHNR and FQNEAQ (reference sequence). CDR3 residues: CASSLAYESAARYGYTF. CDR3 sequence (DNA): TGTGCCAGCAGCTTAGCTTATGAGTCCGCGGCTCGGTATGGCTACACCTTC.

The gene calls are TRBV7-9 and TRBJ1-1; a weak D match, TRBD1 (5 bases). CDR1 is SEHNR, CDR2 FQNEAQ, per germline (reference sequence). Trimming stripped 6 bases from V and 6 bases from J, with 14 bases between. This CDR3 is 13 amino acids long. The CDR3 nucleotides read TGTGCCAGCAGATCCGCAGGAGGGGCTGAAGCTTTCTTT. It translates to CASRSAGGAEAFF.

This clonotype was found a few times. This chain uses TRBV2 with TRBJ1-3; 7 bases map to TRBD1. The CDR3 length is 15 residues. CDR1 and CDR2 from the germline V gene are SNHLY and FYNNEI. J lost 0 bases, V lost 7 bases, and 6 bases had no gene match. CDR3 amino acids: CASTTQGSSGNTIYF. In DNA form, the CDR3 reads TGTGCCAGCACCACACAGGGGAGCTCTGGAAACACCATATATTTT.

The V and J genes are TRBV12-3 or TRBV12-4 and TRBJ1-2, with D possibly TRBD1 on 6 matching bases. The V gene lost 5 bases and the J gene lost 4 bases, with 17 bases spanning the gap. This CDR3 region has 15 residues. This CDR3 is CASSPSGDPSYGYTF. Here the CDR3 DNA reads TGTGCCAGCAGTCCATCAGGGGATCCCTCCTATGGCTACACCTTC.

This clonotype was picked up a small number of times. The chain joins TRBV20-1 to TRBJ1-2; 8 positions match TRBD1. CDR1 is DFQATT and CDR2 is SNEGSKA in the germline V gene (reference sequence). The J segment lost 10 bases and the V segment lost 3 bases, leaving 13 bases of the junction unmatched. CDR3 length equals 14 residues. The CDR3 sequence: CSASLRTGSLLYTF. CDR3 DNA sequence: TGCAGTGCTAGTCTGCGGACAGGGAGTCTCCTCTACACCTTC.

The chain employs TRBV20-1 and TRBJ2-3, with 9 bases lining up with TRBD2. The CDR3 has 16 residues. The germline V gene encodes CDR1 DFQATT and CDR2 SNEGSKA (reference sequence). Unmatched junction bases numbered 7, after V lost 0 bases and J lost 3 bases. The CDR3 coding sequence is TGCAGTGCTAGAGAAAGGCTAGCGGGAAGGACAGATACGCAGTATTTT. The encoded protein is CSARERLAGRTDTQYF.

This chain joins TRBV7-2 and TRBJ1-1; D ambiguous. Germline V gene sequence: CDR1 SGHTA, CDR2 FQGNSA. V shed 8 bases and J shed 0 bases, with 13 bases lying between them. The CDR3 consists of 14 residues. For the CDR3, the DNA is TGTGCCAGCTCCCGGTCTTCAATGAACACTGAAGCTTTCTTT. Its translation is CASSRSSMNTEAFF.

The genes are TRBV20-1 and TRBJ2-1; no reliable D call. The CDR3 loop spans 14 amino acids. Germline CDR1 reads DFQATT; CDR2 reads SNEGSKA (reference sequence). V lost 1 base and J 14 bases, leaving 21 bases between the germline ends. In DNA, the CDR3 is TGCAGTGCTAGAGGCACCGGGTCTCTAGTCATTAAGTTCTTC. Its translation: CSARGTGSLVIKFF.

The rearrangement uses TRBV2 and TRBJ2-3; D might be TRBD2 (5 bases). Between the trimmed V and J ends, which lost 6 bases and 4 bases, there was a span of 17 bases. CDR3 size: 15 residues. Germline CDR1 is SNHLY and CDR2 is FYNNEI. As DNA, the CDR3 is TGTGCCAGCAGGGCAACTAGTATGTTATCAGATACGCAGTATTTT. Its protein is CASRATSMLSDTQYF.

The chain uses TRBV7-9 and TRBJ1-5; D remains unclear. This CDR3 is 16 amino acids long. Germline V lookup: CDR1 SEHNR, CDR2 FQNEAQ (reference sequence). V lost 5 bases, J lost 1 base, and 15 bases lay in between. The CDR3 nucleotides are TGTGCCAGCAGCCAGGCCGGGGTATTGAGCAATCAGCCCCAGCATTTT. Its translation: CASSQAGVLSNQPQHF.

The CDR3 coding sequence is TGTGCCAGCAGTTACACCAGGGTGCGGAACACTGAAGCTTTCTTT. This encodes CASSYTRVRNTEAFF. V usage is TRBV6-5 and J usage is TRBJ1-1, with D possibly being TRBD1 (5 bases). V was pared by 2 bases and J by 1 base, with 11 bases between. Germline lookup yields CDR1 MNHEY and CDR2 SVGAGI. The CDR3 runs to 15 residues.

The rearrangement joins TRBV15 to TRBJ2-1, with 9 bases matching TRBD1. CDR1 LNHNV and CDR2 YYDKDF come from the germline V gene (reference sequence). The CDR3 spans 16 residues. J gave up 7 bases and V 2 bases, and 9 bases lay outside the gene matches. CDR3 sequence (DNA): TGTGCCACCAGCAGATTGGAGGGACAGGGAAGGAATGAGCAGTTCTTC. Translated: CATSRLEGQGRNEQFF. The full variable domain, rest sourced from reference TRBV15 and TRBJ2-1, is DAMVIQNPRYQVTQFGKPVTLSCSQTLNHNVMYWYQQKSSQAPKLLFHYYDKDFNNEADTPDNFQSRRPNTSFCFLDIRSPGLGDTAMYLCATSRLEGQGRNEQFFGPGTRLTVL.

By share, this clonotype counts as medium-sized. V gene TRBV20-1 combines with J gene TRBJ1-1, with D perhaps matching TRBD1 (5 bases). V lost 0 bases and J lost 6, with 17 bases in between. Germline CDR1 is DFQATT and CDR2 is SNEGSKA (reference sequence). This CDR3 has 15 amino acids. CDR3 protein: CSARDKGTGFAEAFF. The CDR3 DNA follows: TGCAGTGCTAGAGATAAGGGCACAGGATTCGCTGAAGCTTTCTTT.

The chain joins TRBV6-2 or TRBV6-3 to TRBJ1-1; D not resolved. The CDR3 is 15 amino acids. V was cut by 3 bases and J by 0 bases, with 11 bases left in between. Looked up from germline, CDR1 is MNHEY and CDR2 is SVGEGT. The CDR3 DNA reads TGTGCCAGCAGTTATAGGCGGCGGATGAACACTGAAGCTTTCTTT. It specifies CASSYRRRMNTEAFF.

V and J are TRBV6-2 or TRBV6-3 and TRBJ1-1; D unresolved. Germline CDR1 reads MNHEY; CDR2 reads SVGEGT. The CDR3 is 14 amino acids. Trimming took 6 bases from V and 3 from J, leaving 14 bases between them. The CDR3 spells CASSLIGRDTEAFF. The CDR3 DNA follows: TGTGCCAGCAGCCTAATCGGTCGGGACACTGAAGCTTTCTTT.

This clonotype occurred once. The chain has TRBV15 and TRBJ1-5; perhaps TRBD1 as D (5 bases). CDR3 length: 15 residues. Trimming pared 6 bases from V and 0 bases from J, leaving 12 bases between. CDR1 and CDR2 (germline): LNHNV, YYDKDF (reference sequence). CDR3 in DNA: TGTGCCACCAGGAGACAGAGGTATAGCAATCAGCCCCAGCATTTT. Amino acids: CATRRQRYSNQPQHF.

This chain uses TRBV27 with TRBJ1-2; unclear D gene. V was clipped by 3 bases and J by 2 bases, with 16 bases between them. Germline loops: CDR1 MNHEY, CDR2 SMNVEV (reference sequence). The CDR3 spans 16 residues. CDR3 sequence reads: CASSFGYSGSNYGYTF. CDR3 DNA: TGTGCCAGCAGTTTTGGGTATTCGGGATCGAACTATGGCTACACCTTC.

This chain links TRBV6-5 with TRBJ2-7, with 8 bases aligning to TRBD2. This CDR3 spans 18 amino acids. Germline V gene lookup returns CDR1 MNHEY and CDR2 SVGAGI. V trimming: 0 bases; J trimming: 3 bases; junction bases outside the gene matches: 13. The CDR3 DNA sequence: TGTGCCAGCAGTTACTCAGGACCGACAGCGGGAGAGAACTACGAGCAGTACTTC. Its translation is CASSYSGPTAGENYEQYF.

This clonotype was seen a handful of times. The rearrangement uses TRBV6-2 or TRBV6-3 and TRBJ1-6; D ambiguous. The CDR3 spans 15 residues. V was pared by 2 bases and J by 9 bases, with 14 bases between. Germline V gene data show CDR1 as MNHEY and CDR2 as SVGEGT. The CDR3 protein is CASSYGAKGISPLHF. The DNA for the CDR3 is TGTGCCAGCAGTTACGGCGCCAAAGGGATTTCACCCCTCCACTTT.

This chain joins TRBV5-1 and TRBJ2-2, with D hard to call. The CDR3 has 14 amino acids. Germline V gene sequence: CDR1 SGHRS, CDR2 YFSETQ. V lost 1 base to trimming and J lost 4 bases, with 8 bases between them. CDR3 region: CASSLTPTTGELFF. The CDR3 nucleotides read TGCGCCAGCAGCTTGACACCCACCACCGGGGAGCTGTTTTTT.

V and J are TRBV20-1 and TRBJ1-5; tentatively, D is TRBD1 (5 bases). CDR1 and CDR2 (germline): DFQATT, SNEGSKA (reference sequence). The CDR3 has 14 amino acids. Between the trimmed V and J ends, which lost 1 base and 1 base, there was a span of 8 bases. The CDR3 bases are TGCAGTGCTAGAGCGGGGACCAGCAATCAGCCCCAGCATTTT. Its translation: CSARAGTSNQPQHF.